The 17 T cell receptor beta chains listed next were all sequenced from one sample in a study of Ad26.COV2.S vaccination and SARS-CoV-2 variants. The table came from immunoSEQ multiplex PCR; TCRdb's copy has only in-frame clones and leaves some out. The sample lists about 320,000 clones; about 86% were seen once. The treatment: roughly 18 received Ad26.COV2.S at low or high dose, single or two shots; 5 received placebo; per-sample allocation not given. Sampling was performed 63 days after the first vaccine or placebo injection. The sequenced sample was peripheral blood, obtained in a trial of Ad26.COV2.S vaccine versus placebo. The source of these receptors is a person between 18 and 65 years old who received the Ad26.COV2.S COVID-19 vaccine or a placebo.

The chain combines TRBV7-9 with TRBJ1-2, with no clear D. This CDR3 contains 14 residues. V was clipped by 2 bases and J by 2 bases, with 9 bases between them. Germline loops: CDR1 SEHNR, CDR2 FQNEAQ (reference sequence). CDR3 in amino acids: CASSLNGENYGYTF. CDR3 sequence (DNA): TGTGCCAGCAGCTTAAACGGAGAAAACTATGGCTACACCTTC.

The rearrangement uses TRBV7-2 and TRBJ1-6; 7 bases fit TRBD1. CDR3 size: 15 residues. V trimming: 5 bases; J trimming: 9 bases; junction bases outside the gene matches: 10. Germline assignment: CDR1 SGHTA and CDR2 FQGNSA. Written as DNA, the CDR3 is TGTGCCAGCAGCCCCGGCGCAGGGGGAATTTCACCCCTCCACTTT. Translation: CASSPGAGGISPLHF.

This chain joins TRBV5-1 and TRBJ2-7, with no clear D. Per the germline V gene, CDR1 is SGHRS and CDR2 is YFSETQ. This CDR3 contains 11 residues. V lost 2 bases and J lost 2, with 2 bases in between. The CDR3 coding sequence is TGCGCCAGCAGCTTAACCTACGAGCAGTACTTC. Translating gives CASSLTYEQYF.

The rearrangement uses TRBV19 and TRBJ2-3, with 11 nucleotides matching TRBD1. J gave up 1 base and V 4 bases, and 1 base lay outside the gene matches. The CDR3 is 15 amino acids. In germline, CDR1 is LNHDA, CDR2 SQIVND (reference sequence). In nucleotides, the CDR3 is TGTGCCAGTAGTAAGGGACAGGGGGGCACAGATACGCAGTATTTT. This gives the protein CASSKGQGGTDTQYF.

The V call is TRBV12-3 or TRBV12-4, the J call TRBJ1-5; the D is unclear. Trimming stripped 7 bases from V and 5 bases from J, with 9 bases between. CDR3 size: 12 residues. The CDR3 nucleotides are TGTGCCAGCACCGACAAATATCAGCCCCAGCATTTT. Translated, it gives CASTDKYQPQHF.

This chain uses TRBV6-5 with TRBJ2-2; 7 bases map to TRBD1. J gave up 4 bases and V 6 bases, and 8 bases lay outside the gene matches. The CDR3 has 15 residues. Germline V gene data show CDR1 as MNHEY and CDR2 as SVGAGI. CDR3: CASRHTGVGTGELFF. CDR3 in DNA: TGTGCCAGCAGACATACAGGGGTGGGCACCGGGGAGCTGTTTTTT.

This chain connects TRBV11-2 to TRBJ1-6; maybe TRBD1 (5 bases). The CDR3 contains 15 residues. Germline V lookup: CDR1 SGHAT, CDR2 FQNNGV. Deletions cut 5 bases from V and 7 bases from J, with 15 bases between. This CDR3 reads CASSQAGLSNSPLHF. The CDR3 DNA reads TGTGCCAGCAGCCAGGCAGGGCTGTCCAATTCACCCCTCCACTTT.

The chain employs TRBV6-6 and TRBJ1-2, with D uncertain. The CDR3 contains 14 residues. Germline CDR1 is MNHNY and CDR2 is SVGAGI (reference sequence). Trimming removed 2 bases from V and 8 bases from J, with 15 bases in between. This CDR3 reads CASSYPKVRGGYTF. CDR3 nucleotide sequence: TGTGCCAGCAGTTACCCAAAGGTTCGAGGGGGCTACACCTTC.

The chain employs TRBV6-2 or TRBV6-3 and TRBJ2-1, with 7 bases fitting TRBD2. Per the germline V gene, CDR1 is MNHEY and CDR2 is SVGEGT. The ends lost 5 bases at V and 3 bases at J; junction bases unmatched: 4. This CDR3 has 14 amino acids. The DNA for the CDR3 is TGTGCCAGCAGTCCCCGGGGGGACTACAATGAGCAGTTCTTC. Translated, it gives CASSPRGDYNEQFF.

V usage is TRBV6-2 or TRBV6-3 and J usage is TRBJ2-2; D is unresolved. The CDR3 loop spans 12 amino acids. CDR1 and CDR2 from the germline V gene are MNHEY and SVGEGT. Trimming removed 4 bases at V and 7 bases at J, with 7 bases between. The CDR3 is CASSFANGELFF. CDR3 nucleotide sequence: TGTGCCAGCAGTTTCGCCAACGGGGAGCTGTTTTTT.

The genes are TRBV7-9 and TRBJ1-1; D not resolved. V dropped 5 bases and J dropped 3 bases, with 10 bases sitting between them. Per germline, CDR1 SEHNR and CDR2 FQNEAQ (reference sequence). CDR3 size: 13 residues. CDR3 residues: CASSTGLHTEAFF. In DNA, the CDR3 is TGTGCCAGCAGCACCGGCCTGCACACTGAAGCTTTCTTT. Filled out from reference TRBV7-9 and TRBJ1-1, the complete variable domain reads DTGVSQNPRHKITKRGQNVTFRCDPISEHNRLYWYRQTLGQGPEFLTYFQNEAQLEKSRLLSDRFSAERPKGSFSTLEIQRTEQGDSAMYLCASSTGLHTEAFFGQGTRLTVV.

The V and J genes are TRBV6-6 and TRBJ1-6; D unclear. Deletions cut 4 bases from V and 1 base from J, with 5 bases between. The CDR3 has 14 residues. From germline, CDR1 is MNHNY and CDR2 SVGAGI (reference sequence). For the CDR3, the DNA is TGTGCCAGCAGTTTGGAGTCCTATAATTCACCCCTCCACTTT. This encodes CASSLESYNSPLHF.

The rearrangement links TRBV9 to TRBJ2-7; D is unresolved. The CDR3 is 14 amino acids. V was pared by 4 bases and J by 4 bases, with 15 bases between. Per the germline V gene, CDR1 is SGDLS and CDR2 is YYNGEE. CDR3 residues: CASSLDVGPYEQYF. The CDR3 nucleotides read TGTGCCAGCAGCCTGGACGTCGGGCCTTACGAGCAGTACTTC.

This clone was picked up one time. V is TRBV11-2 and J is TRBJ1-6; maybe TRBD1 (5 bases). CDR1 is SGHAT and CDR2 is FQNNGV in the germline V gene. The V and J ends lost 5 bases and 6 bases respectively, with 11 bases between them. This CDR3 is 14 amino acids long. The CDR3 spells CASSAGTVNSPLHF. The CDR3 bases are TGTGCCAGCAGCGCCGGGACGGTTAATTCACCCCTCCACTTT.

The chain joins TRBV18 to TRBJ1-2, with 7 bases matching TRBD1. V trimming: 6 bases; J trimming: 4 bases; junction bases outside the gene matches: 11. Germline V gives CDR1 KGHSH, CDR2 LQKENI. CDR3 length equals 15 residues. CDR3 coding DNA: TGTGCCAGCTCTCCCGACAGGGACCACCTCTATGGCTACACCTTC. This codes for CASSPDRDHLYGYTF.

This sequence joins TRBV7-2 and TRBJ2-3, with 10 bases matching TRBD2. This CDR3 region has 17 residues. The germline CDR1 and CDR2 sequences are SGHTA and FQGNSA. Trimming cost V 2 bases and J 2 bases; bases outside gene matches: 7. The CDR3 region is CASSLKASGGHTDTQYF. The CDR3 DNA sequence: TGTGCCAGCAGCTTAAAGGCTAGCGGGGGACACACAGATACGCAGTATTTT.

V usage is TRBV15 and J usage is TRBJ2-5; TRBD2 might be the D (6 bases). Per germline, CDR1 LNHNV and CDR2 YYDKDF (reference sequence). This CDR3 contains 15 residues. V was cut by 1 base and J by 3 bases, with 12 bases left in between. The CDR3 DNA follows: TGTGCCACCAGCAGAGCGCCGGGGGAGAAAGAGACCCAGTACTTC. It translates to CATSRAPGEKETQYF.